A single sample is the source of the 30 T cell receptor beta chains below, sequenced in a study of CDR3 diversity in severe acne (dated by TCRdb to about 2019). Libraries were made using PCR. Instrument used: Illumina HiSeq 2000. The public reads were quality trimmed at Q25 with fastp and then assembled into clones with MiXCR by TCRdb, keeping productive beta chains. Rows merge per CDR3 protein into single entries with the most common DNA and genes. Present in this sample are tens of thousands of distinct CDR3 sequences, under 65% of which were seen just once. Of the sample, more than 13% falls within the top ten clones. The sample consisted of blood. These receptors were obtained from a male donor in good health, without acne.

In this sample, this clonotype turned up many times. CDR3 residues: CSVVSGDSNQPQHF. CDR3 nucleotide sequence: TGCAGCGTTGTGAGTGGTGATAGCAATCAGCCCCAGCATTTT. V and J are TRBV29-1 and TRBJ1-5; D gene unclear. Deletions cut 4 bases from V and 0 bases from J, with 10 bases between. There are 14 residues in the CDR3. From germline, CDR1 is SQVTM and CDR2 ANQGSEA.

The gene calls are TRBV7-8 and TRBJ1-1; D is uncertain. V lost 1 base and J 4 bases, leaving 10 bases between the germline ends. The CDR3 is 14 residues long. Germline V CDR1 and CDR2: SGHVS, FQNEAQ. The CDR3 spells CASSLGRTSTEAFF. CDR3 coding DNA: TGTGCCAGCAGCTTAGGCAGGACGAGCACTGAAGCTTTCTTT.

The J gene is TRBJ2-3, the V gene TRBV3-1, with D unresolved. The CDR3 has 14 residues. Germline CDR1 reads LGHDT; CDR2 reads YNNKEL (reference sequence). Trimming removed 4 bases from V and 4 bases from J, with 12 bases in between. The CDR3 nucleotides read TGTGCCAGCAGCCCCCCTGGAGTAGCAGATACGCAGTATTTT. Translating gives CASSPPGVADTQYF.

The chain employs TRBV25-1 and TRBJ1-1, with D possibly TRBD1 on 5 matching bases. The length of the CDR3 is 17 residues. Trimming left V 2 bases short and J 0 bases short, with 16 bases between. Germline values: CDR1 MGHDK, CDR2 SYGVNS. CDR3 bases: TGTGCCAGCAGTGAAAAGGCGGCAGGGAGGCTGAACACTGAAGCTTTCTTT. It codes for CASSEKAAGRLNTEAFF.

CDR3: CSASTAYEQYF. For the CDR3, the DNA is TGCAGTGCTTCCACAGCCTACGAGCAGTACTTC. The chain has TRBV20-1 and TRBJ2-7; D gene uncertain. Germline V gene lookup returns CDR1 DFQATT and CDR2 SNEGSKA (reference sequence). CDR3 length: 11 residues. The V end was cut by 5 bases, the J end by 2 bases, with 7 bases between.

In its sample, this clonotype was seen a few times. The chain employs TRBV7-9 and TRBJ2-5; 13 nucleotides agree with TRBD2. Germline values: CDR1 SEHNR, CDR2 FQNEAQ (reference sequence). The CDR3 is 18 residues long. V lost 4 bases and J lost 0; bases outside the gene matches: 8. The CDR3 protein is CASSSGTSGNLYQETQYF. The CDR3 DNA sequence: TGTGCCAGCAGCTCCGGGACTAGCGGGAACCTGTACCAAGAGACCCAGTACTTC.

Worth noting for this clonotype: The junction shows a germline mismatch at one end, possibly a read error. CDR3 DNA sequence: TGTGCTAGGGGTTTGGCATCGAGGAATGAGCAGTCCTTC. Translated, it gives CARGLASRNEQSF. This chain uses TRBV12-5 with TRBJ2-1; D not resolved. CDR3 size: 13 residues. The germline CDR1 and CDR2 sequences are LGHNT and FRNRAP.

Notes on this clonotype: It is unclear where the CDR3 begins or ends on the DNA, so no DNA is shown, and the CDR3 is as TCRdb lists it. The chain is built from TRBV25-1 and TRBJ2-6; TRBD1 is the table's D call, not checked against the DNA. In germline, CDR1 is MGHDK, CDR2 SYGVNS. The CDR3 is 23 amino acids long, termini counted. The CDR3 loop reads CASSTGTGSADTQYFGPGTRLTF.

This clonotype was counted ten times or more. This chain joins TRBV19 and TRBJ2-7; maybe TRBD1 (5 bases). Trimming left V 4 bases short and J 3 bases short, with 7 bases between. Germline assignment: CDR1 LNHDA and CDR2 SQIVND (reference sequence). The CDR3 length is 12 residues. The CDR3 DNA is TGTGCCAGTAGTACAGGGATCTACGAGCAGTACTTC. This gives the protein CASSTGIYEQYF.

This chain's CDR3 is CASSLEPGASNQPQHF. CDR3 in DNA: TGTGCCAGCAGCTTAGAGCCAGGGGCTAGCAATCAGCCCCAGCATTTT. This rearrangement joins TRBV7-9 to TRBJ1-5; TRBD1 is a possible D gene (6 bases). The V end lost 1 base, the J end lost 0 bases, and 10 bases lay between the germline ends. This CDR3 spans 16 amino acids. Germline CDR1 SEHNR, CDR2 FQNEAQ (reference sequence).

This clonotype was counted many times. The chain carries TRBV5-1 and TRBJ2-2; a weak D match, TRBD1 (5 bases). Germline lookup yields CDR1 SGHRS and CDR2 YFSETQ. CDR3 length: 16 amino acids. The germline V and J ends were trimmed by 3 bases and 1 base, with 13 bases remaining between them. The CDR3 sequence is CASSSWVRENTGELFF. CDR3 DNA sequence: TGCGCCAGCAGCTCGTGGGTCAGGGAGAACACCGGGGAGCTGTTTTTT.

This chain joins TRBV5-4 and TRBJ2-1; TRBD2 aligns across 7 bases. Trimming cost V 4 bases and J 0 bases; bases outside gene matches: 7. This CDR3 has 16 amino acids. CDR1 and CDR2 from the germline V gene are SGHNT and YYREEE (reference sequence). In nucleotides, the CDR3 is TGTGCCAGCAGCCTTACTAGCGTAAGCTCCTACAATGAGCAGTTCTTC. Amino acid sequence: CASSLTSVSSYNEQFF.

This clonotype was recorded a few times. This chain connects TRBV24-1 to TRBJ1-2, with a weak D call TRBD1 (5 bases). V lost 9 bases to trimming and J lost 4 bases, with 14 bases between them. Germline loops: CDR1 KGHDR, CDR2 SFDVKD. The CDR3 totals 13 residues. For the CDR3, the DNA is TGTGCCACCTCTAAGGGGCAGCTCTATGGCTACACCTTC. Its translation: CATSKGQLYGYTF.

As for this clonotype: Mismatch with germline at one junction end may stem from a read error. V is TRBV24-1 and J is TRBJ2-7; the D gene is possibly TRBD2 (6 bases). This CDR3 contains 15 residues. Germline CDR1 and CDR2: KGHDR and SFDVKD. CDR3 nucleotides: TGTGCCACCAGTCAACCCGGGACTTTCTCCGACGAGCAGTACTTC. Translation: CATSQPGTFSDEQYF.

V gene TRBV9 combines with J gene TRBJ2-3; D is ambiguous. Per germline, CDR1 SGDLS and CDR2 YYNGEE. V was pared by 0 bases and J by 0 bases, with 8 bases between. The CDR3 loop spans 15 amino acids. This chain's CDR3 is CASSVGVISTDTQYF. The CDR3 region has the DNA TGTGCCAGCAGCGTAGGGGTTATTAGCACAGATACGCAGTATTTT.

The chain has TRBV20-1 and TRBJ2-3, with D maybe TRBD2 (7 bases). Germline CDR1 DFQATT, CDR2 SNEGSKA (reference sequence). The CDR3 consists of 15 residues. V lost 5 bases and J 0 bases, leaving 15 bases between the germline ends. The CDR3 DNA sequence: TGCAGTGCTGCCAAGGGGGGGTATAGCACAGATACGCAGTATTTT. Its translation is CSAAKGGYSTDTQYF.

This chain connects TRBV5-1 to TRBJ1-2; TRBD1 aligns across 9 bases. The length of the CDR3 is 15 residues. Germline V gene lookup returns CDR1 SGHRS and CDR2 YFSETQ. V was clipped by 7 bases and J by 2 bases; unmatched bases: 9. Written as DNA, the CDR3 is TGCGCCAGCGGACAGGGGAACGCGGGGAACTATGGCTACACCTTC. Translated, it gives CASGQGNAGNYGYTF. Based on the CDR3 plus reference TRBV5-1 and TRBJ1-2, the full variable domain is KAGVTQTPRYLIKTRGQQVTLSCSPISGHRSVSWYQQTPGQGLQFLFEYFSETQRNKGNFPGRFSGRQFSNSRSEMNVSTLELGDSALYLCASGQGNAGNYGYTFGSGTRLTVV.

The chain combines TRBV7-3 with TRBJ1-2, with D possibly being TRBD1 (5 bases). Deletions cut 2 bases from V and 1 base from J, with 11 bases between. The germline CDR1 and CDR2 sequences are SGHTA and FQGTGA. This CDR3 has 15 residues. CDR3 DNA sequence: TGTGCCAGCAGCTTACACCCGGGACGTAACTATGGCTACACCTTC. This gives the protein CASSLHPGRNYGYTF.

This clonotype showed up many times. The genes are TRBV2 and TRBJ1-5, with no clear D. Trimming shortened V by 6 bases and J by 4 bases, and 7 bases separated the two germline ends. This CDR3 comprises 12 residues. Germline V lookup: CDR1 SNHLY, CDR2 FYNNEI. CDR3 nucleotides: TGTGCCAGCAGAGGACCGAATCAGCCCCAGCATTTT. It yields the protein CASRGPNQPQHF.

V usage is TRBV4-1 and J usage is TRBJ1-1; no definite D call. V was cut by 6 bases and J by 2 bases, with 25 bases left in between. This CDR3 is built from 18 residues. Per germline, CDR1 MGHRA and CDR2 YSYEKL. The CDR3 nucleotides read TGCGCCAGCAGTCTTCTCCCCCAAGTGGCCGGGAGAAACACTGAAGCTTTCTTT. Translated, it gives CASSLLPQVAGRNTEAFF.

This clonotype came up many times. This chain joins TRBV6-4 and TRBJ2-2; D ambiguous. Germline assignment: CDR1 MRHNA and CDR2 SNTAGT. There are 14 residues in the CDR3. Between the trimmed V and J ends, which lost 2 bases and 7 bases, there was a span of 11 bases. CDR3 protein: CASSDRKTGGELFF. The CDR3 DNA reads TGTGCCAGCAGTGACCGGAAGACGGGCGGGGAGCTGTTTTTT.

The genes are TRBV19 and TRBJ2-6; D unresolved. The CDR3 is 17 amino acids. Per the germline V gene, CDR1 is LNHDA and CDR2 is SQIVND (reference sequence). Between the trimmed V and J ends, which lost 3 bases and 0 bases, there was a span of 12 bases. The DNA for the CDR3 is TGTGCCAGTAGTATCCCCGGGCTGTGCTCTGGGGCCAACGTCCTGACTTTC. Protein sequence: CASSIPGLCSGANVLTF.

This clonotype was seen only once. The chain is built from TRBV7-2 and TRBJ1-1, with TRBD1 identical over 9 bases. J gave up 11 bases and V 5 bases, and 9 bases lay outside the gene matches. The CDR3 length is 13 residues. Germline V gives CDR1 SGHTA, CDR2 FQGNSA. Written as DNA, the CDR3 is TGTGCCAGCAGCCGCCGGGACAGGGATTCGGCTTTCTTT. It codes for CASSRRDRDSAFF.

V gene TRBV9 combines with J gene TRBJ1-2; the D is unclear. Trimming stripped 0 bases from V and 6 bases from J, with 15 bases between. Germline lookup yields CDR1 SGDLS and CDR2 YYNGEE. The CDR3 is 15 amino acids. CDR3 sequence (DNA): TGTGCCAGCAGCGTAGATTCCGGCACTAGGGATGGCTACACCTTC. Amino acid sequence: CASSVDSGTRDGYTF.

This clonotype showed up just a few times. This chain links TRBV11-3 with TRBJ1-2; weak D call: TRBD1 (5 bases). Germline CDR1 SGHNT, CDR2 YENEEA. CDR3 size: 13 residues. V was cut by 5 bases and J by 8 bases, with 15 bases left in between. The CDR3 protein is CASSPWSGEGYTF. CDR3 nucleotides: TGTGCCAGCAGCCCATGGTCGGGGGAGGGCTACACCTTC.

This clonotype was observed many times. Here the CDR3 reads CASSSGGGGDTQYF. CDR3 DNA: TGTGCCAGCAGTTCCGGGGGAGGTGGAGATACGCAGTATTTT. The chain carries TRBV3-1 and TRBJ2-3; weak D call: TRBD2 (6 bases). V was trimmed by 6 bases and J by 5 bases, leaving 15 bases between them. Germline V gene data show CDR1 as LGHDT and CDR2 as YNNKEL (reference sequence). The CDR3 sequence is 14 residues long.

This sequence joins TRBV20-1 and TRBJ2-7; TRBD2 matches 11 bases. In germline, CDR1 is DFQATT, CDR2 SNEGSKA (reference sequence). After removal of 4 bases from V and 3 bases from J, the junction contained 14 bases not matched to a gene. The CDR3 consists of 17 residues. The CDR3 region has the DNA TGCAGTGCTACCCTGGGGGGGACTAGCGGAAAATTCTACGAGCAGTACTTC. Its protein product is CSATLGGTSGKFYEQYF.

Details on this clonotype: This is likely a read error, given that the CDR3 carries no conserved phenylalanine or tryptophan at its end. No DNA is shown, since the ends of the CDR3 on it are uncertain; the CDR3 is the one TCRdb lists. Here the CDR3 reads CASGESSYNEQTP. The rearrangement joins TRBV9 to TRBJ2-1. The CDR3 adds up to 13 amino acids, both ends counted. Germline values: CDR1 SGDLS, CDR2 YYNGEE.

The chain links TRBV6-1 to TRBJ1-5, with D unclear. Germline CDR1 MNHNS, CDR2 SASEGT. Trimming left V 7 bases short and J 7 bases short, with 17 bases between. CDR3 length: 14 amino acids. The CDR3 loop reads CASTVDPIGQPQHF. The CDR3, as DNA: TGTGCCAGCACAGTAGACCCGATCGGGCAGCCCCAGCATTTT.

In its sample, this clonotype was seen a few times. The rearrangement uses TRBV20-1 and TRBJ2-1; TRBD2 matches at 10 bases. V lost 0 bases to trimming and J lost 9 bases; unmatched junction nucleotides: 11. Germline CDR1 reads DFQATT; CDR2 reads SNEGSKA (reference sequence). This CDR3 has 16 residues. CDR3 nucleotides: TGCAGTGCTAGAGAGGGAGCGGGAGGGCGGCTAGGTGAGCAGTTCTTC. This encodes CSAREGAGGRLGEQFF.